This TCR beta chain was observed in a study of blood T cells in healthy people across ages. Whole-study results and caveats: In older individuals, TCR beta diversity per million T cells was lower, falling roughly linearly with age. Diversity of TCR beta correlated strongly with naive T cell percentage.

There were healthy Caucasian individuals from Russia, aged about 6 to 95, serving as donors. A remark on this clonotype: Its matching antigen is unknown.

Trimming took off 8 bases at V and 2 bases at J, with 14 bases between the two ends. The CDR3 sequence is 14 residues long. The germline V gene encodes CDR1 MNHEY and CDR2 SMNVEV (reference sequence). Then a second PCR, running roughly 6 to 11 cycles, was carried out with a sample-barcoded 5' primer and a J-beta primer mix. TCRdb re-called the 5' RACE reads with MiXCR, one entry per CDR3 protein. The table includes about 1.5 million distinct CDR3 sequences, 35% to 45% detected once. The receptor was isolated from a woman aged 18-29 years in good health. The sample taken for sequencing was blood. The chain couples TRBV27 to TRBJ2-3, with D unclear. The CDR3 nucleotides read TGTGCCAGCCGTTGGGTGTCCTTCACAGATACGCAGTATTTT. Encoded protein: CASRWVSFTDTQYF.